This TCR beta chain was retrieved from a study of graft-versus-host responses after intestinal transplantation. The V and J ends lost 5 bases and 7 bases respectively, with 14 bases between them. Germline lookup yields CDR1 MDHEN and CDR2 SYDVKM. This CDR3 comprises 13 residues. TCRdb keeps only in-frame clones here, not all; method: immunoSEQ multiplex PCR. The sample carries over 85,000 clones, about 95% recorded once. This clone appeared a single time. The antigen is unknown. The sequencing used unstimulated CD4+ T cells sorted from spleen or lymph node cells, collected before transplant. The V gene is TRBV28, the J gene TRBJ1-2; weak D call: TRBD1 (5 bases). The TCR comes from a human donor who was the organ donor for an intestinal transplant. CDR3 in DNA: TGTGCCAGCAGTCTATTACTGGGACGTGGCTACACCTTC. Translation gives CASSLLLGRGYTF.